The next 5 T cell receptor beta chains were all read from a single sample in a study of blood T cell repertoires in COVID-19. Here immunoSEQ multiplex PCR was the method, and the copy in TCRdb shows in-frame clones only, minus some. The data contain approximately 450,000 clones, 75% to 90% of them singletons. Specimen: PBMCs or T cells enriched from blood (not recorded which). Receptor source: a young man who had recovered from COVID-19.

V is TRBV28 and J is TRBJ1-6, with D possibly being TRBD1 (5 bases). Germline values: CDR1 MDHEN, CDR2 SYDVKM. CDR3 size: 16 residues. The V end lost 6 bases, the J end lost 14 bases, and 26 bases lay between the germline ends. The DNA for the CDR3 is TGTGCCAGCAGGCCCGGGACTCCATCTACCCGTTGGACCCTCCACTTT. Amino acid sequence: CASRPGTPSTRWTLHF.

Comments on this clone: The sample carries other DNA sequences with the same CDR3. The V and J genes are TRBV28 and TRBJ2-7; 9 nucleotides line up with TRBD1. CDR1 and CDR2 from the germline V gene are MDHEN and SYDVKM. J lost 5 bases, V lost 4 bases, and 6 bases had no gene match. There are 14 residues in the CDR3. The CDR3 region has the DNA TGTGCCAGCAGTTCCGGGACAGGGATTAACGAGCAGTACTTC. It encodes CASSSGTGINEQYF.

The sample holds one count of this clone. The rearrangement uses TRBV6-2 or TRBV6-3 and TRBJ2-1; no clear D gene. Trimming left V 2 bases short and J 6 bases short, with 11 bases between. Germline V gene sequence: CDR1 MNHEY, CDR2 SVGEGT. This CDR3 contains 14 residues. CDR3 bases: TGTGCCAGCAGTTACGGGCTACTTCTCAATGAGCAGTTCTTC. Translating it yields CASSYGLLLNEQFF.

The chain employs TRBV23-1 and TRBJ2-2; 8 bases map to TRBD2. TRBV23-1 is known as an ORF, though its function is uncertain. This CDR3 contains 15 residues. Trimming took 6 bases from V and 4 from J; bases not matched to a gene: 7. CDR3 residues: CASRKAGDATGELFF. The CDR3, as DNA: TGCGCCAGCAGGAAAGCGGGAGACGCCACCGGGGAGCTGTTTTTT.

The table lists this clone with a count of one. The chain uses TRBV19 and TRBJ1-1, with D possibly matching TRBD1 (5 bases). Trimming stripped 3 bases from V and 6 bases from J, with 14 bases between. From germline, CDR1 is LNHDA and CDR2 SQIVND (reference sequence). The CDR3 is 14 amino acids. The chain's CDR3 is CASSIPRVESEAFF. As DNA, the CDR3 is TGTGCCAGTAGTATCCCCAGGGTAGAATCTGAAGCTTTCTTT.